This TCR beta chain was profiled in a study of CXCR3-negative and CXCR3-positive naive CD8 T cells (dated by TCRdb to between 2018 and 2021). For context, the study as a whole: In total, 130 million to 150 million TRB reads were obtained, which works out to roughly 1.5 +/- 0.3 million reads per library. Diversity and physicochemical repertoire analyses covered about a dozen donors pooled from two independent experiments. The TRBV-TRBJ cluster analysis covered naive subsets from about 5 donors and memory cells from 3 donors. Broad study findings and their caveats: Comparably high repertoire diversity was found in both naive subsets, whereas much lower repertoire diversity was found in memory CD8+ T cells. Because surface CD5, which is linked to self-reactivity in mice, was comparable between the naive subsets, TCR interaction strength was also inferred from the physicochemical properties of TRB CDR3s. Freshly isolated PBMCs were used for most assays because CXCR3 expression went down partially after cryopreservation. Compared with CXCR3-negative naive cells, CXCR3-positive naive cells had TRB CDR3s with higher hydrophobicity (lower Kidera factor 4), lower energy, and higher strength and volume indices. Naive CXCR3-negative and CXCR3-positive cells from the same donor showed similar TRBV-TRBJ usage, whereas memory cells showed distinct patterns.

A note on this clonotype: Its antigen target is currently unknown.

For each CD8+ T cell subset, flow sorting was done in triplicate, and about 300,000 cells per subset went directly into RLT lysis buffer. To keep memory contaminants out, a stringent definition of naive CD8+ T cells was applied: CD45RO-CCR7+CD27+CD95-. Using standard density gradient centrifugation, peripheral blood mononuclear cells were isolated from buffy coats. A FACSAria III was used to flow-sort naive CD8+ T cells into CXCR3-negative and CXCR3-positive populations. Total RNA was extracted from sorted cells with an RNeasy Mini Kit. CDR1 and CDR2 (SSHAT, FNYEAQ) derive from the germline V gene (reference sequence). The CDR3, from cysteine to phenylalanine, totals 15 residues. The coding DNA is unavailable. The reads were generated on a NextSeq 550. The Human TCR Profiling Kit (MiLaboratory) was used to prepare UMI-labeled 5' RACE TRB cDNA libraries. cDNA synthesis used the entire amount of extracted RNA, and PCR amplification then used the entire amount of cDNA produced. Libraries were prepared in parallel with an identical number of PCR cycles. In the paper's pipeline: With a requirement of at least two reads per UMI, MIGEC and MiXCR extracted about 50,000 +/- 10,000 unique UMI-labeled TRB cDNA molecules per library. An average of 40,000 +/- 10,000 functional in-frame TRB CDR3 nucleotide clonotypes without stop codons was found per library. After downsampling to 5000 UMI-labeled TRB molecules per sample, diversity metrics such as normalized Shannon-Wiener and Chao1 were calculated in VDJtools. VDJtools was used to calculate clonotype-size-weighted physicochemical properties of the central five CDR3 residues, namely interaction energy, strength, volume and Kidera factor 4. TCRdb reprocessed the public reads and reports one entry per CDR3 protein sequence, without DNA. The V and J calls reflect TCRdb's pipeline rather than the authors' work. The table for this sample shows approximately 100,000 distinct CDR3 sequences. 0.36% of the sample is in the top ten clones.

Sequenced: naive CXCR3+ CD8+ T cells from blood. This sample's cell subset or site label indicates: CD45RO-CCR7+CD27+CD95- naive CD8+ T cells expressing CXCR3 (TNR3+). This receptor was obtained from a human donor in good health. Some clones in this sample may be carry-over from other donors' samples. The sequence joins TRBV7-7 to TRBJ2-5; TCRdb's D call of TRBD2 is untestable without DNA. The CDR3 reads as follows: CASSFSRGAGETQYF.